A selection of T cell receptor beta chains follows, all from one sample in a study of CD8+CD57+ T cells in acquired aplastic anemia. MiXCR, applied by TCRdb to the reads, yields one record per CDR3 protein. The sample has 250,000 to 300,000 distinct CDR3 sequences; 55% to 65% are singletons. Material: sorted CD4+, CD8+, or CD8+CD57+ T cells (not recorded which) from PBMCs. The receptors come from a human donor with severe aplastic anemia or a healthy control (not recorded which). Both conserved end residues are part of each CDR3. Each record gives: J gene, D gene, clone size, V gene, CDR3 protein, CDR3 DNA. A D gene is named only where the DNA matches it firmly. Size tells how often a clone was seen (once, few, many) or the class of an expanded clone, and some rows leave it out.

TRBJ1-2	-	-	TRBV15	CATSISGTANYGYTF	TGTGCCACCAGCATCTCCGGGACCGCTAACTATGGCTACACCTTC
TRBJ2-5	-	-	TRBV20-1	CSASRDVRQETQYF	TGCAGTGCTAGCCGGGACGTAAGACAAGAGACCCAGTACTTC
TRBJ2-1	-	-	TRBV24-1	CATSDLGGGYNEQFF	TGTGCCACCAGTGATTTGGGAGGGGGTTACAATGAGCAGTTCTTC
TRBJ1-4	TRBD1	few	TRBV20-1	CSARQGASEKLFF	TGCAGTGCTAGACAGGGGGCCAGTGAAAAACTGTTTTTT
TRBJ1-3	TRBD1	few	TRBV3-1	CASSQDPRDRGNTGNTIYF	TGTGCCAGCAGCCAAGATCCGCGGGACAGGGGTAATACTGGAAACACCATATATTTT
TRBJ1-1	-	-	TRBV12-3/TRBV12-4	CASSLRQGNTEAFF	TGTGCCAGCAGTTTAAGGCAGGGAAACACTGAAGCTTTCTTT
TRBJ1-5	TRBD1	few	TRBV24-1	CATSDGQGDWPQHF	TGTGCCACCAGTGATGGACAGGGGGATTGGCCCCAGCATTTT
TRBJ1-1	TRBD1	-	TRBV29-1	CSVQTGEGEAFF	TGCAGCGTACAGACAGGGGAAGGTGAAGCTTTCTTT
TRBJ2-5	-	-	TRBV5-1	CASFSNGGPQETQYF	TGCGCCAGCTTTTCGAACGGGGGCCCCCAAGAGACCCAGTACTTC
TRBJ2-1	-	once	TRBV19	CASSPSPGVNEQFF	TGTGCCAGTAGTCCCTCCCCGGGGGTTAATGAGCAGTTCTTC
TRBJ2-7	-	few	TRBV24-1	CATSGGLSYEQYF	TGTGCCACCAGTGGGGGACTCTCCTACGAGCAGTACTTC
TRBJ2-1	TRBD2	once	TRBV11-2	CASSSLAGEVEQFF	TGTGCCAGCAGCTCCTTAGCGGGAGAGGTTGAGCAGTTCTTC
TRBJ2-2	TRBD1	many	TRBV6-6	CASSYLGGLNTGELFF	TGTGCCAGCAGTTACTTAGGGGGCCTGAACACCGGGGAGCTGTTTTTT
TRBJ2-5	-	-	TRBV7-6	CASGTTGSRETQYF	TGTGCCAGCGGGACGACCGGGAGTAGGGAGACCCAGTACTTC
TRBJ2-6	-	many	TRBV4-2	CASSQASSGANVLTF	TGTGCCAGCAGCCAAGCAAGCTCTGGGGCCAACGTCCTGACTTTC
TRBJ2-7	TRBD1	-	TRBV2	CASSRDRDYEQYF	TGTGCCAGCAGTCGGGACAGGGACTACGAGCAGTACTTC